The T cell receptor beta chain described here comes from a study of blood T cell repertoires in COVID-19. Assay used: immunoSEQ multiplex PCR; TCRdb lists only in-frame clones, some missing. The top ten hold 2% to 3% of the sample, which has fewer than 300,000 clones, 85% seen once. CDR1 and CDR2 from the germline V gene are LNHDA and SQIVND (reference sequence). Trimming removed 3 bases from V and 3 bases from J; junction bases left unmatched: 10. There are 16 residues in the CDR3. Residents of under 25 US areas, aged roughly 18 to 95 years, made up the participants. This sequence was found in a woman aged 45-60 years who had recovered from COVID-19. V usage is TRBV19 and J usage is TRBJ2-7; 8 bases align to TRBD1. What was sequenced was PBMCs or T cells enriched from blood (not recorded which). Here the CDR3 reads CASSINAGGRIYEQYF. The CDR3 bases are TGTGCCAGTAGTATTAACGCAGGGGGCAGGATCTACGAGCAGTACTTC.